These T cell receptor beta chains were read from a single sample in a study of blood T cell repertoires in COVID-19. The table came from immunoSEQ multiplex PCR; TCRdb's copy has only in-frame clones and leaves some out. The repertoire has roughly 100,000 clones, approximately 84% of them found once; the top ten carry 10% to 15%. Input material: peripheral blood. All receptors derive from a human donor in a cohort sampled during active or convalescent COVID-19. Each CDR3 is given with its conserved first and last residue. The D gene is left open where the match is weak.

V gene: TRBV5-1
J gene: TRBJ2-6
D gene: .
CDR3 protein: CASSLDQGGSGANVLTF
CDR3 DNA: TGCGCCAGCAGCTTGGATCAGGGAGGCTCTGGGGCCAACGTCCTGACTTTC

V gene: TRBV24-1
J gene: TRBJ1-3
D gene: .
CDR3 protein: CATTRPDKSGNTIYF
CDR3 DNA: TGTGCCACCACCCGTCCGGACAAATCTGGAAACACCATATATTTT

V gene: TRBV19
J gene: TRBJ2-1
D gene: TRBD1
CDR3 protein: CASMDRGLYNEQFF
CDR3 DNA: TGTGCCAGTATGGACAGGGGGCTTTACAATGAGCAGTTCTTC

V gene: TRBV7-3
J gene: TRBJ1-1
D gene: TRBD1
CDR3 protein: CASSAGTGVTEAFF
CDR3 DNA: TGTGCCAGCAGCGCCGGGACAGGGGTTACTGAAGCTTTCTTT

V gene: TRBV2
J gene: TRBJ2-5
D gene: TRBD2
CDR3 protein: CASSAQAGVAETQYF
CDR3 DNA: TGTGCCAGCAGTGCACAAGCGGGGGTGGCAGAGACCCAGTACTTC

V gene: TRBV5-1
J gene: TRBJ1-1
D gene: .
CDR3 protein: CASGFSGGQTEAFF
CDR3 DNA: TGCGCCAGCGGCTTTTCGGGGGGGCAAACTGAAGCTTTCTTT

V gene: TRBV5-4
J gene: TRBJ2-2
D gene: TRBD2
CDR3 protein: CASSLGTRGGAAGELFF
CDR3 DNA: TGTGCCAGCAGCTTGGGAACGCGGGGGGGCGCGGCCGGGGAGCTGTTTTTT

V gene: TRBV11-3
J gene: TRBJ2-4
D gene: .
CDR3 protein: CASSPRGGGENIQYF
CDR3 DNA: TGTGCCAGCAGCCCTAGGGGCGGTGGGGAAAACATTCAGTACTTC

V gene: TRBV5-1
J gene: TRBJ2-5
D gene: .
CDR3 protein: CASSFTTSGETQYF
CDR3 DNA: TGCGCCAGCAGCTTCACTACCTCTGGGGAGACCCAGTACTTC

V gene: TRBV24-1
J gene: TRBJ1-5
D gene: TRBD1
CDR3 protein: CATSVRGRDQPQHF
CDR3 DNA: TGTGCCACCAGTGTTAGGGGGCGCGATCAGCCCCAGCATTTT

V gene: TRBV5-6
J gene: TRBJ2-7
D gene: .
CDR3 protein: CASSTDFRGQYEQYF
CDR3 DNA: TGTGCCAGCAGCACAGACTTCCGCGGACAGTACGAGCAGTACTTC